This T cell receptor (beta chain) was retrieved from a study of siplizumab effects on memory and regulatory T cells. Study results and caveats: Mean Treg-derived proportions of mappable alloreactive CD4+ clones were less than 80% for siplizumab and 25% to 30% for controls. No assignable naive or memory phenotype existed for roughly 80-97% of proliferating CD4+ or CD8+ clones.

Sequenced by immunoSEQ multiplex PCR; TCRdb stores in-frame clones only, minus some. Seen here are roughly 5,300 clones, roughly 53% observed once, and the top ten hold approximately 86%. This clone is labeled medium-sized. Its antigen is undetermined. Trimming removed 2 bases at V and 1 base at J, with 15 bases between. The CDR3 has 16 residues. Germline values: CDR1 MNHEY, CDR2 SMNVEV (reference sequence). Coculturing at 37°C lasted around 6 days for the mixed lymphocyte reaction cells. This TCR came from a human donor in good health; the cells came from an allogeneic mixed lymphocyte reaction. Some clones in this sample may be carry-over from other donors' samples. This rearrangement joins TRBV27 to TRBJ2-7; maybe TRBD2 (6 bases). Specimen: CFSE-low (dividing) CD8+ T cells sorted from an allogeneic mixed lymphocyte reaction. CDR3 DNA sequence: TGTGCCAGCAGTTTAAGCGAGGGGACTCGTTCCTACGAGCAGTACTTC. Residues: CASSLSEGTRSYEQYF.